This T cell receptor beta chain was sequenced during a study of blood T cell repertoires in COVID-19. Study background: Sites across the United States, Italy and Spain contributed samples from acute and convalescent COVID-19. Sources were T cells, B-cell-depleted T cells, or PBMCs; the material itself was cDNA or gDNA.

The CDR3 consists of 17 residues. The germline V gene encodes CDR1 SGHTA and CDR2 FQGNSA. Unmatched junction bases numbered 15, after V lost 2 bases and J lost 8 bases. Original processing methods: Amplification from reference gene primers served as the basis for estimated nucleated cell counts. The assay was immunoSEQ multiplex PCR, and TCRdb's table has in-frame clones only and misses some. V, J and clone size are taken as reported in that table, and D and trimming were inferred from the DNA itself. In the table there are 200,000 to 300,000 clones, around nine tenths of which are singletons. Source material: peripheral blood. The receptor was isolated from a young man with active or convalescent COVID-19. This sequence joins TRBV7-2 and TRBJ1-2; 9 positions match TRBD1. The CDR3 loop is CASSLSPGQGAPGGYTF. In nucleotides, the CDR3 is TGTGCCAGCAGCTTAAGTCCGGGACAGGGAGCTCCTGGGGGCTACACCTTC.